This T cell receptor (beta chain) was observed in a study of blood T cells in healthy people across ages (dated by TCRdb to between 2015 and 2017). For the study in its entirety: In model experiments, template switching captured roughly one uniquely barcoded TCR beta cDNA molecule for every two T cells. Age-related changes in TCR beta repertoire diversity were measured in the study by deep sequencing normalized with unique cDNA molecular identifiers. For two donors (one aged 18 to 30 and one aged 80 or older), the study analyzed two additional independent replicas of 1 million unique cDNA reads from the same blood draw. Donors of different ages were randomly distributed across sequencing lanes to avoid experimental bias. Four age groups were formed from the donors: young (average approximately 15 years), middle-aged (approximately 40), aged (roughly 58) and long-lived (around 82). Overall study outcomes, separate from this receptor: Conclusive comparison of naive and antigen-experienced compartments was prevented by the profiling of bulk unsorted PBMCs. Observed TCR beta diversity per million T cells fell roughly linearly with age, and a significant reduction was already apparent by age around 40. Compared with the aged group, the long-lived group had more naive CD4+ T cells, fewer expanded clones and increased TCR diversity, suggesting age selection. There was a strong correlation between observed TCR beta diversity and the percentage of naive T cells measured by flow cytometry. Estimates of total diversity based on one million sequenced T cells were regarded as lower bounds and as underestimates. The CMV infection status of donors was not known, potentially confounding age-related changes in expanded clonotypes.

The method behind the library was 5' RACE. Sequencing relied on an Illumina HiSeq 2500. A second about 6 to 11 cycle PCR used a sample-barcoded 5' primer and a J-beta primer mix. A template-switch 5' adaptor carrying 12 random nucleotides introduced a unique molecular identifier onto each TCR beta cDNA molecule. Each sample yielded at least 2.5 million CDR3-containing paired-end reads. All of the RNA was converted into first-strand cDNA using the Mint cDNA synthesis kit, with a TRBC-specific oligonucleotide serving as the primer. All cDNA was treated with uracil-DNA glycosylase and then went through a first 18-cycle PCR with the universal primers M1SS and BC2_uni_R. On the authors' methods: Each sample was normalized by randomly selecting 1 million high-quality reads, each carrying a distinct molecular identifier. Reads with shared molecular identifiers were discarded instead of being binned into consensus sequences. MiTCR, run with a Q25 quality threshold and the strictest error-elimination algorithm, handled CDR3 identification, clonotype clustering and error correction. A nonparametric unseen species model using Euler transformation provided a lower-bound estimate of total TCR beta diversity. In TCRdb, the public reads were trimmed at Q25 with fastp and aligned with MiXCR, with productive beta chains retained. CDR3 protein duplicates are merged, each entry listing the most common genes and DNA. Here the V and J calls rest on TCRdb's processing, not on the authors' analysis. A total of roughly 1,700,000 distinct CDR3 sequences appear in this sample, over 25% of them only once. 7% to 9% of the sample belongs to the ten largest clones.

Comment on this clonotype: The target of this receptor is not known. One end of the junction is discordant with germline, which a read error may explain.

CDR1 MNHEY and CDR2 SVGEGT are derived from the germline V gene. Measured from the cysteine to the phenylalanine, the CDR3 is 14 residues long. Only the CDR3 region is kept as DNA, spanning 42 bases read in frame from base 1. Donors were around 37 systemically healthy Caucasian individuals from Russia aged roughly 6 to 95 years. Around 10 milliliters of peripheral blood were collected from each donor into EDTA-treated Vacutainer tubes. PBMCs were isolated by Ficoll-Paque density-gradient centrifugation, with at least 6 million obtained per sample. Total RNA was extracted from PBMCs with Trizol reagent, with at least 6 micrograms obtained per sample. For every donor, an aliquot of PBMCs went through flow cytometry to measure the percentages of naive CD45RAhigh/CD27high T cells.

What was sequenced was blood. The chain uses TRBV6-2 or TRBV6-3 and TRBJ2-5, with TRBD1 identical over 7 junction bases. Judging by the DNA end, TRBJ2-7 fits better; the J call may be wrong. This receptor was identified in a woman in her 30s in good health. CDR3 sequence: CTSRGTAKTYEQYF. Read as DNA, the sequence is TGTACCAGCAGGGGGACAGCCAAGACCTACGAGCAGTACTTC.